This TCR beta chain was sequenced in a study of T cell repertoires in cytomegalovirus infection. Turning to this clonotype: What it binds is not known.

TCRdb independently ran MiXCR on the reads; one entry per CDR3 protein. This sample carries roughly 180,000 distinct CDR3 sequences, roughly 21% of them seen once, and the ten largest clones take about 25%. The CDR3 has 12 amino acids. Trimming pared 5 bases from V and 14 bases from J, leaving 15 bases between. Germline-derived CDR1 and CDR2 are SGHTA and FQGNSA. The V gene is TRBV7-2, the J gene TRBJ2-2, with D maybe TRBD2 (6 bases). The TCR sequence derives from a human donor in good health (CMV status not recorded). Some clones in this sample may be carry-over from other donors' samples. This sample comprised CD8+ T cells from cultured PBMCs, obtained from culture after CMV antigen stimulation. The CDR3: CASSLGGVTLFF. The CDR3, as DNA: TGTGCCAGCAGCCTTGGAGGGGTAACCCTGTTTTTT.